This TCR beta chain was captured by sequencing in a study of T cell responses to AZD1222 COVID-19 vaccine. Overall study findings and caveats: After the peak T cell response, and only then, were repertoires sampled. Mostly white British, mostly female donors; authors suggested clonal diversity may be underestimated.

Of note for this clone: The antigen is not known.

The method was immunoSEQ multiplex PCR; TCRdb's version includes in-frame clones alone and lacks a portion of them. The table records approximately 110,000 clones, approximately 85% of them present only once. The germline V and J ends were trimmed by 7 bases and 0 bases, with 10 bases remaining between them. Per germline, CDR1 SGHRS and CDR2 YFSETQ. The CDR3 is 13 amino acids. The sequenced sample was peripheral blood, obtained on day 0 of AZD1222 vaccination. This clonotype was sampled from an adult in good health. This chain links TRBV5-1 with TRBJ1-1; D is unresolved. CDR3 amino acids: CASRKGMNTEAFF. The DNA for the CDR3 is TGCGCCAGCCGAAAAGGGATGAACACTGAAGCTTTCTTT.